This T cell receptor beta chain was sequenced for a study of siplizumab effects on memory and regulatory T cells. Sequenced by immunoSEQ multiplex PCR; TCRdb stores in-frame clones only, minus some. The sample shows 100,000 or so clones, roughly 92% of them seen only once. Comments on this clone: What it binds is unknown.

General study findings and limits: Suppressive activity of Tregs proliferating in siplizumab cultures remained unconfirmed.

The sequence was obtained from a human donor in good health. Sequencing was performed on Tregs sorted from blood.

The CDR3 DNA sequence: TGTGCCAGCAGCGACAGGAGCACAGATACGCAGTATTTT. Protein sequence: CASSDRSTDTQYF. The chain has TRBV27 and TRBJ2-3, with a weak D call TRBD1 (6 bases). The CDR3 is 13 residues long. V was cut by 6 bases and J by 0 bases, with 7 bases left in between. Germline V gene sequence: CDR1 MNHEY, CDR2 SMNVEV (reference sequence).